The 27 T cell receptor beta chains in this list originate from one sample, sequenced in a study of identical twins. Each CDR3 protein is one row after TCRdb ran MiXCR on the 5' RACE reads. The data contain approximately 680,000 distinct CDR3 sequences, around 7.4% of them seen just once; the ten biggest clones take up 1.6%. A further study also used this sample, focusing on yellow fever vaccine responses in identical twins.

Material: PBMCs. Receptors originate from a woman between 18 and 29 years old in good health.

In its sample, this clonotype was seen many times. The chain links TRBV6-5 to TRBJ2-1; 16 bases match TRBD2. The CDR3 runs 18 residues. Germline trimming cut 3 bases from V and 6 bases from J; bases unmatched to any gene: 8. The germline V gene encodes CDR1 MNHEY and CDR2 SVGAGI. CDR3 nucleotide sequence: TGTGCCAGCAGTTATCGTCCCGGGACTAGCGGGGGGGCCAATGAGCAGTTCTTC. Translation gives CASSYRPGTSGGANEQFF.

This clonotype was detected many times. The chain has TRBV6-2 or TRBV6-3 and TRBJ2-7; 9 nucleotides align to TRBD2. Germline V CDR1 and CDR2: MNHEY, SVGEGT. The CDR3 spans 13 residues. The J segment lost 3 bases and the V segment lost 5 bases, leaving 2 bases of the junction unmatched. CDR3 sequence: CASSRSGGYEQYV. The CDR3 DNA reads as TGTGCCAGCAGTCGTAGCGGGGGCTACGAGCAGTACGTC.

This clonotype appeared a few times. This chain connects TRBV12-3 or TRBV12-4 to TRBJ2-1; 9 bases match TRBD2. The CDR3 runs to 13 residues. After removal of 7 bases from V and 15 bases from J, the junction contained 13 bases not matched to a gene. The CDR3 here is CASITSGSHRPFF. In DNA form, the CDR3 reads TGTGCCAGCATAACTAGCGGGTCCCATCGTCCGTTCTTC.

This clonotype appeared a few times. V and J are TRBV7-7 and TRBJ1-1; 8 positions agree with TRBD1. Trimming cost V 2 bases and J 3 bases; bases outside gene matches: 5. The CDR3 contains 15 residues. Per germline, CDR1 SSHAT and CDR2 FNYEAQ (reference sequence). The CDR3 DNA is TGTGCCAGCAGCTTAATAGACAGGGGAGACACTGAAGCTTTCTTT. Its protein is CASSLIDRGDTEAFF. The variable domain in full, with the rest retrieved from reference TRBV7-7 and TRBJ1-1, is GAGVSQSPRYKVTKRGQDVTLRCDPISSHATLYWYQQALGQGPEFLTYFNYEAQPDKSGLPSDRFSAERPEGSISTLTIQRTEQRDSAMYRCASSLIDRGDTEAFFGQGTRLTVV.

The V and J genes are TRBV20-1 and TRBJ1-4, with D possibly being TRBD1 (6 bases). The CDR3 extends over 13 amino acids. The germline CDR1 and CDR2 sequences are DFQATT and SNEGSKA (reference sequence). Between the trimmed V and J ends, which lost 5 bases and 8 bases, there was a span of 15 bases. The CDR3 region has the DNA TGCAGTGCTGGGCGGACAGAGGGAGAAAAACTGTTTTTT. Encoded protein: CSAGRTEGEKLFF.

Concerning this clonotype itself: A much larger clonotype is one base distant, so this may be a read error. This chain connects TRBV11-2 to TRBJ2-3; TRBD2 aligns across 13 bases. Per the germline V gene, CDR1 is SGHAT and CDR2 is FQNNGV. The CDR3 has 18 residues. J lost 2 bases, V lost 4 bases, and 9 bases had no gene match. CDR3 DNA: TGTGCCAGCAGCTCCGGAAGGACTAGCGGGGGAAACACAGATACGCAGTATTTT. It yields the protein CASSSGRTSGGNTDTQYF.

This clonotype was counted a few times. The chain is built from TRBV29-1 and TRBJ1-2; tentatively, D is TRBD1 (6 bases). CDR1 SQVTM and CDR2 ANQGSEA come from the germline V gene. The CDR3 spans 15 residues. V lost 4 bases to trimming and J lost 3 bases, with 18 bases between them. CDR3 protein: CSVVWGPDYYYGYTF. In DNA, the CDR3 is TGCAGCGTTGTTTGGGGGCCAGACTACTACTATGGCTACACCTTC.

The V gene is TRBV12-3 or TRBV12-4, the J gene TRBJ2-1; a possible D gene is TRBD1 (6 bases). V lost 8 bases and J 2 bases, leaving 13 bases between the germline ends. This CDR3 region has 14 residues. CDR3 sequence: CASFRDTAYNEQFF. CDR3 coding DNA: TGTGCCAGCTTCCGGGACACAGCCTACAATGAGCAGTTCTTC.

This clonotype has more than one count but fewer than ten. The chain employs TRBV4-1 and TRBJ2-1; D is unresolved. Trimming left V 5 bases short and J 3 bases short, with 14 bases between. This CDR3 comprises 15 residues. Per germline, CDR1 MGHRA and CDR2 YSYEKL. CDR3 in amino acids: CASSSPVVGYNEQFF. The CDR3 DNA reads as TGCGCCAGCAGCTCCCCGGTGGTTGGCTACAATGAGCAGTTCTTC.

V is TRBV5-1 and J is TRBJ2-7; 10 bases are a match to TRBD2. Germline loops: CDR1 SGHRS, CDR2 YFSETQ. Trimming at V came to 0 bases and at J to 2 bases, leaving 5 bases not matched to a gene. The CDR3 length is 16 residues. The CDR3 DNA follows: TGCGCCAGCAGCTTGGCCCTAGCGGGAGAAACCTACGAGCAGTACTTC. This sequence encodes CASSLALAGETYEQYF.

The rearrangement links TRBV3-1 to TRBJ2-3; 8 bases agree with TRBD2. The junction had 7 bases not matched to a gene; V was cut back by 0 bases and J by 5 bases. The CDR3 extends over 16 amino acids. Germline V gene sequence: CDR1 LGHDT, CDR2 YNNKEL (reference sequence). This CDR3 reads CASSQDLSGEVDTQYF. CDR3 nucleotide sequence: TGTGCCAGCAGCCAAGACCTTAGCGGGGAGGTAGATACGCAGTATTTT.

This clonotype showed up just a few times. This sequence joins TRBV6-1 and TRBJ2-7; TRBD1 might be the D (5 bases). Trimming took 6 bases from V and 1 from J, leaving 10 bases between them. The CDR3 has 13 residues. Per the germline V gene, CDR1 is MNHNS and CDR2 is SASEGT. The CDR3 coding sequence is TGTGCCAGCAGACTCTCAGGGTCCTACGAGCAGTACGTC. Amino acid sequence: CASRLSGSYEQYV.

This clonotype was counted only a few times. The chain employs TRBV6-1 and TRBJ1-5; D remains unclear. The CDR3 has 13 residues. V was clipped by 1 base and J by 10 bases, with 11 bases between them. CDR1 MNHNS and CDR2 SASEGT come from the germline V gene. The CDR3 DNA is TGTGCCAGCAGTGAAGATCCAGGTTTCCCCCAGCATTTT. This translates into CASSEDPGFPQHF.

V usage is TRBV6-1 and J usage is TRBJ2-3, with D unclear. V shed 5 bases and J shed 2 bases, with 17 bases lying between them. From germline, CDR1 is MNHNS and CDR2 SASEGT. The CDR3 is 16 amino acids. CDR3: CASSTRTVLLTDTQYF. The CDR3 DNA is TGTGCCAGCAGTACCAGGACCGTCCTCCTCACAGATACGCAGTATTTT.

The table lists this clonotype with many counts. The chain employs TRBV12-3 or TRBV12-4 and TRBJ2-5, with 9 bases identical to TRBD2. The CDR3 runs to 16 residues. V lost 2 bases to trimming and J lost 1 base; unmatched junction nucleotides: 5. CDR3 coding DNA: TGTGCCAGCAGTTTATGGCCTAGCGGGACCCAAGAGACCCAGTACTTC. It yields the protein CASSLWPSGTQETQYF.

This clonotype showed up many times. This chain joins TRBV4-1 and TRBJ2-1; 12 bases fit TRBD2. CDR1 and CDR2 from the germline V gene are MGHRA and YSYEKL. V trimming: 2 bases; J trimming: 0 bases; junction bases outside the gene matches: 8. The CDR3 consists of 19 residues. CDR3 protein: CASSQLLAGGLSSYNEQFF. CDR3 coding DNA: TGCGCCAGCAGCCAACTACTAGCGGGGGGCCTTAGCTCCTACAATGAGCAGTTCTTC.

CDR3 DNA sequence: TGTGCTAGTGGTTTGGCTTTACAGGGTGGCTATGGCTACACCTTC. Residues: CASGLALQGGYGYTF. V usage is TRBV12-5 and J usage is TRBJ1-2, with D tentatively TRBD1 (6 bases). CDR3 length equals 15 residues. Germline CDR1 LGHNT, CDR2 FRNRAP. The germline V and J ends were trimmed by 1 base and 4 bases, with 13 bases remaining between them.

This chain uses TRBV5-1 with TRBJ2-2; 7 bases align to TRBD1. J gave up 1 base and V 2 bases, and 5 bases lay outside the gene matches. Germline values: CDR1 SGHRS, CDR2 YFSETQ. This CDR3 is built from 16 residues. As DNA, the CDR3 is TGCGCCAGCAGCTTTGGGACAGAGCTGAACACCGGGGAGCTGTTTTTT. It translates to CASSFGTELNTGELFF.

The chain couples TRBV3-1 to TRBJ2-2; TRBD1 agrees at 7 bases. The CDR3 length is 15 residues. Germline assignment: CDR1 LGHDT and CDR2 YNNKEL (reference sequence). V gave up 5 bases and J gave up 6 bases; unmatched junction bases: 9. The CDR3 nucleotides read TGTGCCAGCAGCTCACAGGGGCTAACCGCCGGGGAGCTGTTTTTT. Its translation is CASSSQGLTAGELFF.

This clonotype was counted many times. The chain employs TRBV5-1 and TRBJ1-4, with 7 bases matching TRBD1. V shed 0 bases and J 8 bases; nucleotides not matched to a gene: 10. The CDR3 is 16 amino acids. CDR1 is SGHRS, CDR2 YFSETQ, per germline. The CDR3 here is CASSLGQGLRGEKLFF. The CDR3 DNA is TGCGCCAGCAGCTTGGGACAGGGTTTGAGGGGCGAAAAACTGTTTTTT.

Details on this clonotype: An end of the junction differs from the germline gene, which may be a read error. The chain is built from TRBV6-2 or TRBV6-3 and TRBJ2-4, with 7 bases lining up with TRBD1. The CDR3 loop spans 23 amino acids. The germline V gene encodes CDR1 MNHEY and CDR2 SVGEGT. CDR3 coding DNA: TGTGCCAGCAGTAACTCCCTGAGTACCGACCGGGACAGTAAACCTTTCGCCAAAAACATTCAGTACTTC. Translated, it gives CASSNSLSTDRDSKPFAKNIQYF.

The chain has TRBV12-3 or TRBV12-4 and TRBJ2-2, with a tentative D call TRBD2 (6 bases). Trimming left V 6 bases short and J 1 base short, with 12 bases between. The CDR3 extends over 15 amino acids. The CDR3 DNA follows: TGTGCCAGCAGAAACCCGGGGGAGAACACCGGGGAGCTGTTTTTT. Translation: CASRNPGENTGELFF.

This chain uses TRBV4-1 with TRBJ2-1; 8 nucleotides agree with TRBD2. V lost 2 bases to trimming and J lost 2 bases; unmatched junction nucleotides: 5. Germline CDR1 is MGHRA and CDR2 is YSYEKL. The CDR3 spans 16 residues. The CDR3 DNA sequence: TGCGCCAGCAGCCAATCTGGACTAGCTACCTACAATGAGCAGTTCTTC. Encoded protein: CASSQSGLATYNEQFF.

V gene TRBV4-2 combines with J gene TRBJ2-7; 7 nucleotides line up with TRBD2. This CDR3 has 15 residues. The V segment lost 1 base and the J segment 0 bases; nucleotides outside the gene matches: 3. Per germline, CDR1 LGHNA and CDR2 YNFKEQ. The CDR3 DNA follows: TGTGCCAGCAGCCAAGCCTCGGGGGGCTCCTACGAGCAGTACGTC. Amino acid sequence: CASSQASGGSYEQYV.

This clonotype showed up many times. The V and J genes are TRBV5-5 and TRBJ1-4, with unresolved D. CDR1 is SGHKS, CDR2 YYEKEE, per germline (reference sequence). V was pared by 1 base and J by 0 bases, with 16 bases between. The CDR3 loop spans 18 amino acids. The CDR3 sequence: CASSLSVPNSATNEKLFF. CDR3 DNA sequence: TGTGCCAGCAGCTTGTCTGTGCCAAACTCTGCAACTAATGAAAAACTGTTTTTT.

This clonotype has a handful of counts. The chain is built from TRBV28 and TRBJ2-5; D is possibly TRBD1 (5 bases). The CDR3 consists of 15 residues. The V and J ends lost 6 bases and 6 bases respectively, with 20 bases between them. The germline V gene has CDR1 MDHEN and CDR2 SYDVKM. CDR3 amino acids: CASSPLWTSSKTQYF. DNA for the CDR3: TGTGCCAGCAGCCCTCTGTGGACATCGTCGAAGACCCAGTACTTC.

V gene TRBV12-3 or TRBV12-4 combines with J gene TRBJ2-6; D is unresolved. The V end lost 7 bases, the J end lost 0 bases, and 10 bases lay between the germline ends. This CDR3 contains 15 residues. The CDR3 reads CASTSSLSGANVLTF. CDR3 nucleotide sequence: TGTGCCAGCACTTCCAGCCTCTCTGGGGCCAACGTCCTGACTTTC.